This TCR beta chain is drawn from a study of OX40 agonist ivuxolimab in advanced cancers. The study, taken as a whole, reports: Expanded clones were, on average, more numerous in CD8+ T cells than in CD4+.

V dropped 2 bases and J dropped 10; count of bases not matched to a gene: 11. Germline V CDR1 and CDR2: SGDLS, YYNGEE. This CDR3 comprises 15 residues. Comment on this clone: What it recognizes is unknown.

TCRdb's copy holds only in-frame clones and misses some; the assay was immunoSEQ multiplex PCR. The repertoire holds around 95,000 clones, approximately 90% seen once, with 0.45% to 0.65% in the top ten. The TCR originated in an adult with an advanced solid tumor such as melanoma, head and neck, liver or kidney cancer. V gene TRBV9 combines with J gene TRBJ2-1, with 8 bases that match TRBD2. This material consisted of CD4+ or CD8+ T cells sorted from blood, taken in a trial of the OX40 agonist ivuxolimab. CDR3: CASSVFSGRGVEQFF. CDR3 DNA sequence: TGTGCCAGCAGCGTTTTCAGCGGGAGAGGGGTCGAGCAGTTCTTC.